The following is a T cell receptor (beta chain) sequence with its context. Libraries were prepared by immunoSEQ multiplex PCR; TCRdb keeps only in-frame clonotypes and omits some of them. The sample lists hundreds of thousands of clones; around 90% were seen once. V lost 5 bases to trimming and J lost 4 bases; unmatched junction nucleotides: 16. Germline V gene data show CDR1 as MNHEY and CDR2 as SVGEGT. The CDR3 totals 19 residues. This sample is part of a study of blood T cell repertoires in COVID-19. Material: peripheral blood. V is TRBV6-2 or TRBV6-3 and J is TRBJ2-1; the match to TRBD2 covers 11 bases. The clonotype comes from a man aged 35-49 years with acute or convalescent COVID-19. The CDR3 DNA reads TGTGCCAGCAGTGAGACCCCCACTACTAGCGGGGGCCGATACAATGAGCAGTTCTTC. This codes for CASSETPTTSGGRYNEQFF.